The 22 T cell receptor beta chains listed next were all sequenced from one sample in a study of blood T cell repertoires in COVID-19. Sequencing used immunoSEQ multiplex PCR; TCRdb keeps in-frame clones, though not all of them. The profile covers 200,000 to 250,000 clones, with 75% to 85% appearing a single time and less than 15% taken by the ten largest. Sequencing was performed on peripheral blood. The receptors here all came from a human donor in a cohort sampled during active COVID-19.

In nucleotides, the CDR3 is TGTGCCAGCAGTTACCCCCTAGCGGGAGTCACAGATACGCAGTATTTT. It specifies CASSYPLAGVTDTQYF. The V gene is TRBV6-6, the J gene TRBJ2-3; 10 nucleotides agree with TRBD2. The V segment lost 2 bases and the J segment 2 bases; nucleotides outside the gene matches: 4. This CDR3 is 16 amino acids long. Germline values: CDR1 MNHNY, CDR2 SVGAGI (reference sequence).

The chain employs TRBV30 and TRBJ1-5; TRBD1 aligns across 11 bases. Germline V CDR1 and CDR2: GTSNPN, SVGIG (reference sequence). Trimming took 5 bases from V and 0 from J; bases not matched to a gene: 6. This CDR3 region has 16 residues. The CDR3 DNA sequence: TGTGCCTGGGGGACAGGGGGAACCACTAGCAATCAGCCCCAGCATTTT. Translated, it gives CAWGTGGTTSNQPQHF.

The CDR3 loop reads CASTAGPNTGELFF. CDR3 in DNA: TGTGCCAGTACCGCGGGACCGAACACCGGGGAGCTGTTTTTT. This rearrangement joins TRBV19 to TRBJ2-2, with D possibly matching TRBD2 (6 bases). In germline, CDR1 is LNHDA, CDR2 SQIVND (reference sequence). The CDR3 runs to 14 residues. The ends were cut back, 7 bases at V and 0 bases at J, with 9 bases in the middle.

In this sample, this clone turned up once. J is TRBJ1-1 and V is TRBV5-4; D possibly corresponds to TRBD1 (6 bases). The germline gives CDR1 SGHNT, CDR2 YYREEE (reference sequence). Between the trimmed V and J ends, which lost 1 base and 1 base, there was a span of 8 bases. The CDR3 contains 14 residues. CDR3 sequence reads: CASSLWTENTEAFF. The CDR3 DNA is TGTGCCAGCAGCTTGTGGACAGAGAACACTGAAGCTTTCTTT.

This rearrangement joins TRBV19 to TRBJ2-3, with D maybe TRBD2 (5 bases). The CDR3 loop spans 13 amino acids. Trimming took 7 bases from V and 1 from J, leaving 9 bases between them. Germline CDR1 LNHDA, CDR2 SQIVND (reference sequence). The chain's CDR3 is CASKEAGTDTQYF. The CDR3 bases are TGTGCCAGTAAGGAGGCGGGCACAGATACGCAGTATTTT.

The gene calls are TRBV28 and TRBJ2-5, with D unresolved. The CDR3 is 12 residues long. Trimming shortened V by 3 bases and J by 5 bases, and 7 bases separated the two germline ends. Germline V CDR1 and CDR2: MDHEN, SYDVKM. Here the CDR3 DNA reads TGTGCCAGCAGTTTCCTATCTGAGACCCAGTACTTC. Protein product: CASSFLSETQYF.

This clone showed up just once. The CDR3 nucleotides are TGTGCCAGTAGTTCACGCCCCGACAGGGGAAACTATGGCTACACCTTC. Translation: CASSSRPDRGNYGYTF. This chain links TRBV19 with TRBJ1-2, with 8 bases identical to TRBD1. The CDR3 has 16 amino acids. After removal of 5 bases from V and 2 bases from J, the junction contained 10 bases not matched to a gene. Germline V gene sequence: CDR1 LNHDA, CDR2 SQIVND (reference sequence).

V usage is TRBV27 and J usage is TRBJ2-5, with TRBD2 matching 10 bases. V dropped 1 base and J dropped 5; count of bases not matched to a gene: 4. CDR1 is MNHEY, CDR2 SMNVEV, per germline (reference sequence). The CDR3 loop spans 15 amino acids. The CDR3 region has the DNA TGTGCCAGCAGTTTATACAGCGGGAGGGTTGAGACCCAGTACTTC. Translation: CASSLYSGRVETQYF.

The V and J genes are TRBV5-1 and TRBJ2-2; TRBD2 matches at 10 bases. Unmatched junction bases numbered 6, after V lost 1 base and J lost 3 bases. CDR1 and CDR2 from the germline V gene are SGHRS and YFSETQ. The CDR3 length is 17 residues. CDR3 nucleotide sequence: TGCGCCAGCAGCTTGTTACTAGCGGGATTTTACACCGGGGAGCTGTTTTTT. Amino acids: CASSLLLAGFYTGELFF. Full variable domain (missing parts from reference TRBV5-1 and TRBJ2-2): KAGVTQTPRYLIKTRGQQVTLSCSPISGHRSVSWYQQTPGQGLQFLFEYFSETQRNKGNFPGRFSGRQFSNSRSEMNVSTLELGDSALYLCASSLLLAGFYTGELFFGEGSRLTVL.

CDR3 DNA: TGTGCCAGCAGCGTAGTTAGCGGGGCGAGCACAGATACGCAGTATTTT. This translates into CASSVVSGASTDTQYF. The rearrangement links TRBV9 to TRBJ2-3; 8 nucleotides align to TRBD2. CDR1 and CDR2 from the germline V gene are SGDLS and YYNGEE. V lost 0 bases, J lost 0 bases, and 3 bases stayed unmatched. CDR3 length equals 16 residues.

Here the CDR3 reads CASSLVAGGGETQYF. CDR3 nucleotides: TGTGCCAGCAGCTTGGTCGCGGGAGGGGGGGAGACCCAGTACTTC. The chain employs TRBV5-4 and TRBJ2-5, with 9 positions matching TRBD2. Germline trimming cut 0 bases from V and 5 bases from J; bases unmatched to any gene: 5. The CDR3 runs to 15 residues. Per the germline V gene, CDR1 is SGHNT and CDR2 is YYREEE (reference sequence).

This chain connects TRBV7-9 to TRBJ1-4; TRBD1 is a possible D gene (5 bases). Germline values: CDR1 SEHNR, CDR2 FQNEAQ (reference sequence). V was cut by 1 base and J by 4 bases, with 19 bases left in between. The CDR3 loop spans 18 amino acids. CDR3 in DNA: TGTGCCAGCAGCTTAGGGGCAGGGCCCTTTCTTCTTAATGAAAAACTGTTTTTT. This sequence encodes CASSLGAGPFLLNEKLFF.

This sequence joins TRBV7-2 and TRBJ2-5; 7 positions match TRBD2. Germline assignment: CDR1 SGHTA and CDR2 FQGNSA. The CDR3 has 15 residues. V trimming: 4 bases; J trimming: 2 bases; junction bases outside the gene matches: 7. In DNA, the CDR3 is TGTGCCAGCAGCTCAATCCCGGGACTACAAGAGACCCAGTACTTC. Its protein product is CASSSIPGLQETQYF.

V is TRBV19 and J is TRBJ1-6; D remains unclear. The length of the CDR3 is 19 residues. Germline assignment: CDR1 LNHDA and CDR2 SQIVND (reference sequence). V shed 5 bases and J shed 0 bases, with 20 bases lying between them. The CDR3 reads CASSPTPAAGSSYNSPLHF. CDR3 DNA sequence: TGTGCCAGTAGTCCAACCCCCGCGGCGGGAAGCTCCTATAATTCACCCCTCCACTTT.

This chain joins TRBV28 and TRBJ2-2, with D unclear. V dropped 5 bases and J dropped 2 bases, with 9 bases sitting between them. The CDR3 extends over 14 amino acids. Germline V CDR1 and CDR2: MDHEN, SYDVKM. The DNA of the CDR3 is TGTGCCAGCAGTCTTACTGTAAACACCGGGGAGCTGTTTTTT. Encoded protein: CASSLTVNTGELFF.

This sequence joins TRBV18 and TRBJ1-1, with TRBD1 matching 8 bases. This CDR3 contains 14 residues. Germline-derived CDR1 and CDR2 are KGHSH and LQKENI. Trimming removed 3 bases from V and 2 bases from J; junction bases left unmatched: 2. The CDR3 DNA follows: TGTGCCAGCTCACCTCAGGGGGCCAACACTGAAGCTTTCTTT. Its translation: CASSPQGANTEAFF.

The genes are TRBV11-2 and TRBJ2-4, with D uncertain. From germline, CDR1 is SGHAT and CDR2 FQNNGV. CDR3 length equals 16 residues. The V and J ends lost 1 base and 3 bases respectively, with 13 bases between them. CDR3 bases: TGTGCCAGCAGCTTAGTTTCCCCTCTTGTCAAAAACATTCAGTACTTC. Amino acids: CASSLVSPLVKNIQYF.

The chain links TRBV12-5 to TRBJ2-3; 7 positions agree with TRBD2. The length of the CDR3 is 17 residues. V was pared by 0 bases and J by 4 bases, with 10 bases of the junction left unmatched. Germline assignment: CDR1 LGHNT and CDR2 FRNRAP. The DNA for the CDR3 is TGTGCTAGTGGTTTGGTAGTCGGCGGGAGTGGGGCAGATACGCAGTATTTT. Its translation: CASGLVVGGSGADTQYF.

The chain employs TRBV7-2 and TRBJ1-4; 8 nucleotides line up with TRBD1. The CDR3 has 16 residues. Germline-derived CDR1 and CDR2 are SGHTA and FQGNSA. V lost 1 base to trimming and J lost 10 bases; unmatched junction nucleotides: 11. The chain's CDR3 is CASSLVHGDRGGKLFF. CDR3 DNA sequence: TGTGCCAGCAGCTTAGTCCACGGCGACAGGGGAGGAAAACTGTTTTTT.

The chain uses TRBV27 and TRBJ1-6; the D is unclear. CDR3 length equals 14 residues. Germline assignment: CDR1 MNHEY and CDR2 SMNVEV (reference sequence). V dropped 7 bases and J dropped 9 bases, with 16 bases sitting between them. The CDR3 protein is CASTLSNHGSPLHF. CDR3 nucleotides: TGTGCCAGCACCTTATCAAACCACGGTTCACCCCTCCACTTT.

CDR3 sequence: CASSRRGNEQYF. The CDR3 DNA is TGTGCCAGCAGCCGAAGGGGTAACGAGCAGTACTTC. The V gene is TRBV27, the J gene TRBJ2-7; perhaps TRBD1 as D (5 bases). The CDR3 is 12 residues long. From germline, CDR1 is MNHEY and CDR2 SMNVEV (reference sequence). Trimming stripped 6 bases from V and 5 bases from J, with 11 bases between.

This clone was seen many times. The chain has TRBV29-1 and TRBJ1-2; tentative D call: TRBD1 (5 bases). CDR1 and CDR2 from the germline V gene are SQVTM and ANQGSEA. V shed 3 bases and J shed 7 bases, with 12 bases lying between them. CDR3 length: 12 residues. DNA of the CDR3: TGCAGCGTTGAGACGGGGGGTGGTGGCTACACCTTC. Its translation: CSVETGGGGYTF.